This T cell receptor beta chain was sequenced for a study of cytomegalovirus exposure and HLA in healthy donors. Notes on the study in general: In a later analysis, around 18,000 TCR beta sequences were associated with HLA alleles at 0.05 false discovery rate.

The ends lost 6 bases at V and 9 bases at J; junction bases unmatched: 11. This CDR3 has 14 amino acids. Germline CDR1 and CDR2: MNHNS and SASEGT. Use of 60 Vbeta and 13 Jbeta primers characterized the PCR. The method was immunoSEQ multiplex PCR; TCRdb's version includes in-frame clones alone and lacks a portion of them. Here the sample spans under 150,000 clones, roughly four fifths being singletons. Details on this clone: The target antigen is unknown.

Sequences were obtained from PBMCs. The chain employs TRBV6-1 and TRBJ2-4, with 7 bases identical to TRBD1. The clonotype originates from a boy aged 2 to 10 in good health and CMV-seronegative. In DNA, the CDR3 is TGTGCCAGCAGGGTTAAGACAGGGTATGCCATTCAGTACTTC. This sequence encodes CASRVKTGYAIQYF.